These 2 T cell receptor beta chains share one sample of origin, sequenced in a study of spatial heterogeneity in lung cancer. Study observations and caveats: Within tumors, counts of expanded alpha and beta TCRs tracked tumor mutation counts.

These receptors' antigens are unknown. This sample's time point: sample taken at primary tumor resection. TCRdb re-called the 5' RACE reads through MiXCR, storing one row per CDR3 protein. The sample includes 3,000 or so distinct CDR3 sequences, approximately 6.5% of them seen just once. The sequencing used lung tumor tissue, collected at surgery. All receptors come from a male donor with early-stage non-small cell lung cancer.

This clonotype counts as medium-sized (0.01 to 0.1%). In a library made to pick up alpha chains, this beta chain is a stray read with a size that means little. The V call is TRBV29-1, the J call TRBJ1-4; weak D call: TRBD1 (5 bases). This CDR3 is built from 12 residues. CDR1 is SQVTM and CDR2 is ANQGSEA in the germline V gene. The V and J ends lost 4 bases and 6 bases respectively, with 9 bases between them. CDR3 in amino acids: CSVAMGDEKLFF. The CDR3 DNA reads as TGCAGCGTTGCCATGGGGGATGAAAAACTGTTTTTT.

Relative to its sample, this clonotype is medium-sized. This beta chain is off target for a library built for alpha chains, so its abundance means little. The chain recombines TRBV6-1 with TRBJ2-7; 7 positions match TRBD2. Trimming took 5 bases from V and 3 from J; bases not matched to a gene: 7. The CDR3 runs 14 residues. Germline CDR1 is MNHNS and CDR2 is SASEGT. In DNA form, the CDR3 reads TGTGCCAGCAGTCCAGCGGGAAGGGTCTACGAGCAGTACTTC. Translated: CASSPAGRVYEQYF.